This TCR beta chain stems from a study of blood T cells in healthy people across ages. Whole-study findings and limits: The percentage of naive T cells correlated strongly with TCR beta diversity.

A sample-barcoded 5' primer and a J-beta primer mix were used in a second PCR of about 7 to 12 cycles. Researchers report that each sample yielded at least 3 million CDR3-containing paired-end reads. TCRdb used MiXCR to reprocess the 5' RACE reads, holding one entry per CDR3 protein. The sample lists more than 700,000 distinct CDR3 sequences; less than 60% were seen once. Germline CDR1 SEHNR, CDR2 FQNEAQ (reference sequence). The CDR3 is made up of 14 amino acids. The V end lost 5 bases, the J end lost 4 bases, and 14 bases lay between the germline ends. For this clonotype: Its specificity is not known.

Material: blood. The gene calls are TRBV7-9 and TRBJ1-2, with TRBD1 as a possible D gene (6 bases). This clonotype originated in an elderly man in good health. The CDR3: CASSPGGQLYGYTF. The CDR3 DNA is TGTGCCAGCAGCCCCGGGGGACAACTCTATGGCTACACCTTC.